This T cell receptor beta chain was observed in a study of cytomegalovirus exposure and HLA in healthy donors. Findings and caveats of the study: 87-base-pair reads could not separate some V segments, including TRBV6-2 and TRBV6-3.

A remark on this clone: The antigen remains unidentified.

PCR amplification relied on 60 Vbeta primers (plus 13 Jbeta primers). The method was immunoSEQ multiplex PCR; TCRdb's version includes in-frame clones alone and lacks a portion of them. Here the sample spans 170,000 or so clones, 80% to 85% being singletons. Germline loops: CDR1 SGDLS, CDR2 YYNGEE. The junction had 11 bases not matched to a gene; V was cut back by 7 bases and J by 7 bases. CDR3 length: 15 amino acids. Despite likely unrecorded immune exposures, the donors were nominally healthy at the time of sampling. The receptor's source is a man in his forties or fifties in good health and CMV-seronegative. Sequencing was carried out using PBMCs. This rearrangement joins TRBV9 to TRBJ2-3, with 11 nucleotides matching TRBD2. CDR3: CASEAGTSGAHTQYF. In nucleotides, the CDR3 is TGTGCCAGCGAGGCGGGGACTAGCGGAGCGCATACGCAGTATTTT.